This T cell receptor beta chain stems from a study of blood T cell repertoires in COVID-19. Germline V CDR1 and CDR2: MNHEY, SVGEGT. Deletions cut 2 bases from V and 7 bases from J, with 12 bases between. CDR3 length equals 14 residues. TCRdb keeps only in-frame clones here, not all; method: immunoSEQ multiplex PCR. This sample has fewer than 130,000 clones, with around four fifths found just once. This receptor was taken from a woman aged 55-69 years with acute or convalescent COVID-19. The V gene is TRBV6-2 or TRBV6-3, the J gene TRBJ1-5; D is unresolved. The sequenced sample consisted of peripheral blood. CDR3: CASSYVRVNQPQHF. The CDR3, as DNA: TGTGCCAGCAGTTACGTGAGGGTGAACCAGCCCCAGCATTTT.